The 13 T cell receptor beta chains reported below all come from one sample, sequenced in a study of blood T cell repertoires in COVID-19. Assay: immunoSEQ multiplex PCR; the TCRdb copy retains only in-frame clones and omits some. The repertoire has fewer than 90,000 clones, about four fifths of them found once; the top ten carry 6.3%. Sequenced material: peripheral blood. Source of these receptors: a man aged 65 to 85 with COVID-19, enrolled during active disease.

The gene calls are TRBV5-5 and TRBJ2-7, with 8 bases fitting TRBD1. The length of the CDR3 is 16 residues. Per germline, CDR1 SGHKS and CDR2 YYEKEE (reference sequence). V trimming: 4 bases; J trimming: 5 bases; junction bases outside the gene matches: 14. The chain's CDR3 is CASSANNFQGAHEQYF. The CDR3 nucleotides read TGTGCCAGCAGCGCCAATAACTTCCAGGGGGCACACGAGCAGTACTTC.

The chain is built from TRBV4-2 and TRBJ2-2; 14 positions match TRBD2. This CDR3 has 16 residues. The germline CDR1 and CDR2 sequences are LGHNA and YNFKEQ. J was trimmed by 6 bases and V by 4 bases; bases with no gene match: 4. CDR3 in DNA: TGTGCCAGCAGCCCGACTAGCGGGGGGGCAGCCGGGGAGCTGTTTTTT. Translating it yields CASSPTSGGAAGELFF.

V gene TRBV2 combines with J gene TRBJ2-1; 10 bases are shared with TRBD2. V dropped 2 bases and J dropped 3; count of bases not matched to a gene: 4. The CDR3 has 16 residues. Germline CDR1 SNHLY, CDR2 FYNNEI. CDR3: CASSEPQRGGYNEQFF. CDR3 coding DNA: TGTGCCAGCAGTGAACCCCAGCGGGGGGGCTACAATGAGCAGTTCTTC.

DNA of the CDR3: TGTGCCATCAGTGAGTTGCAGTTGACCGGGGAGCAGTACTTC. Its protein product is CAISELQLTGEQYF. This chain links TRBV10-3 with TRBJ2-7, with D unclear. This CDR3 comprises 14 residues. V lost 1 base and J 7 bases, leaving 14 bases between the germline ends. Per the germline V gene, CDR1 is ENHRY and CDR2 is SYGVKD.

This clone was recorded only once. The chain links TRBV27 to TRBJ2-3; 12 nucleotides agree with TRBD2. The CDR3 covers 15 residues. V was pared by 4 bases and J by 4 bases, with 3 bases of the junction left unmatched. Germline V gene lookup returns CDR1 MNHEY and CDR2 SMNVEV (reference sequence). CDR3 DNA sequence: TGTGCCAGCAGTTCTAGCGGGGGGGCCTCAGATACGCAGTATTTT. Amino acid sequence: CASSSSGGASDTQYF.

This chain links TRBV13 with TRBJ2-7; 10 bases match TRBD2. CDR1 is PRHDT, CDR2 FYEKMQ, per germline (reference sequence). CDR3 length equals 14 residues. Losses at the gene ends were 5 bases for V and 6 bases for J; bases not matched to a gene: 7. CDR3 loop: CASSPPSGSLEQYF. As DNA, the CDR3 is TGTGCCAGCAGCCCGCCTAGCGGGAGTCTCGAGCAGTACTTC.

V is TRBV13 and J is TRBJ2-5, with D possibly being TRBD2 (6 bases). Germline CDR1 reads PRHDT; CDR2 reads FYEKMQ (reference sequence). This CDR3 is built from 15 residues. Trimming stripped 8 bases from V and 5 bases from J, with 21 bases between. CDR3 bases: TGTGCCAGCCGCGTGGGAGGTCGGAGAGCGGAGACCCAGTACTTC. Its protein product is CASRVGGRRAETQYF.

J is TRBJ1-2 and V is TRBV6-1; the match to TRBD1 covers 8 bases. Trimming at V came to 6 bases and at J to 3 bases, leaving 9 bases not matched to a gene. The CDR3 consists of 15 residues. Germline lookup yields CDR1 MNHNS and CDR2 SASEGT. The chain's CDR3 is CASSLPGQVHYGYTF. CDR3 DNA sequence: TGTGCCAGCAGCCTACCGGGACAGGTACACTATGGCTACACCTTC.

CDR3 DNA sequence: TGTGCCAGTAGTTCGGTAGCGGGAGGGTTTAATGAGCAGTTCTTC. Amino acid sequence: CASSSVAGGFNEQFF. This sequence joins TRBV19 and TRBJ2-1; 11 bases match TRBD2. The V gene's germline CDR1 is LNHDA and CDR2 SQIVND (reference sequence). V was clipped by 5 bases and J by 7 bases; unmatched bases: 7. The CDR3 spans 15 residues.

The chain joins TRBV4-2 to TRBJ2-5; 7 bases fit TRBD2. This CDR3 contains 16 residues. V lost 1 base, J lost 5 bases, and 10 bases stayed unmatched. Germline CDR1 and CDR2: LGHNA and YNFKEQ. This CDR3 is CASSQARGGSQETQYF. CDR3 sequence (DNA): TGTGCCAGCAGCCAAGCCAGAGGCGGGAGCCAGGAGACCCAGTACTTC.

V and J are TRBV20-1 and TRBJ2-1, with D maybe TRBD2 (5 bases). The CDR3 runs 13 residues. The germline CDR1 and CDR2 sequences are DFQATT and SNEGSKA (reference sequence). V was clipped by 3 bases and J by 2 bases, with 8 bases between them. CDR3 in amino acids: CSASEGPYNEQFF. DNA for the CDR3: TGCAGTGCTAGTGAGGGCCCCTACAATGAGCAGTTCTTC.

The J gene is TRBJ2-7, the V gene TRBV27, with 7 nucleotides matching TRBD2. Losses at the gene ends were 6 bases for V and 7 bases for J; bases not matched to a gene: 12. The germline V gene has CDR1 MNHEY and CDR2 SMNVEV (reference sequence). The CDR3 has 14 residues. CDR3 sequence (DNA): TGTGCCAGCAGGCCGGGGGGACGGTTGAGTGAGCAGTACTTC. It specifies CASRPGGRLSEQYF.

V and J are TRBV5-1 and TRBJ2-5; 7 bases are a match to TRBD2. This CDR3 region has 15 residues. J was trimmed by 2 bases and V by 2 bases; bases with no gene match: 6. Germline assignment: CDR1 SGHRS and CDR2 YFSETQ. CDR3 residues: CASSFSGGPQETQYF. The CDR3 DNA reads TGCGCCAGCAGCTTTTCGGGGGGTCCACAAGAGACCCAGTACTTC.